This T cell receptor beta chain was captured in a study of prognosis after radiotherapy for stage I lung cancer. Study-level results: Compared with a median of 10,088 beforehand, unique TCR clone counts dropped to several thousand after stereotactic body radiation therapy. Differential TRBV and TRBJ gene usage was reported between patients with metastases and patients without them.

Germline CDR1 MDHEN, CDR2 SYDVKM. This CDR3 comprises 12 residues. V was clipped by 7 bases and J by 6 bases, with 9 bases between them. This clonotype was detected many times. The antigen is unknown. A clone one base away is much larger, so this may be a read error. Genomic DNA provided the template from which TCR beta CDR3 was amplified by two-round multiplex PCR. Specific primers for each TRBV and TRBJ gene were what first-round PCR used. TCRdb analysed the multiplex PCR reads with MiXCR anew, one entry per CDR3 protein. The table includes about 21,000 distinct CDR3 sequences, roughly 44% detected once. Two separate time points each saw a draw of about 6 milliliters of peripheral blood.

The rearrangement uses TRBV28 and TRBJ2-2; D perhaps matches TRBD2 (5 bases). The sequencing here drew on PBMCs, taken before or after stereotactic body radiation therapy (not recorded which). This TCR was recovered from a donor aged 50 or older with non-small cell lung cancer. The CDR3 region is CASTRVPGELFF. Here the CDR3 DNA reads TGTGCCAGCACGAGGGTTCCCGGGGAGCTGTTTTTT.